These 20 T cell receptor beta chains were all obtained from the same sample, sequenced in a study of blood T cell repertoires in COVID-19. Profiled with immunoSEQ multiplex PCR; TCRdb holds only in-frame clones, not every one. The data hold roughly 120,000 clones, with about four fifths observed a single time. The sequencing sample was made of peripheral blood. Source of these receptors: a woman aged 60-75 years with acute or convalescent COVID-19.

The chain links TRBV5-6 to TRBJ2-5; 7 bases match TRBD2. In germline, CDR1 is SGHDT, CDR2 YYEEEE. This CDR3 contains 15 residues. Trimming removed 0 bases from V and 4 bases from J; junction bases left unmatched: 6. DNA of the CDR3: TGTGCCAGCAGCTTGGCACCAGCGGGGAGAGAGACCCAGTACTTC. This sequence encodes CASSLAPAGRETQYF.

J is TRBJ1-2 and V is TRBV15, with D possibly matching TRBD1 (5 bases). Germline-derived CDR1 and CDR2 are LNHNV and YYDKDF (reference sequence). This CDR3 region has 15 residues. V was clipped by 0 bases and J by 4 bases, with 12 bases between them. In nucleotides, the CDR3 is TGTGCCACCAGCAGAGACCGACAGCGCCTCTATGGCTACACCTTC. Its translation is CATSRDRQRLYGYTF.

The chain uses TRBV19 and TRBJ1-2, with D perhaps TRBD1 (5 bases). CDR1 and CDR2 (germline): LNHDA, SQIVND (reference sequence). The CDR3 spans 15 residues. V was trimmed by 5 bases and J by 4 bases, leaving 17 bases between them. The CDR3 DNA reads TGTGCCAGTAGTCCCCAGGGTACAGAGGCCTATGGCTACACCTTC. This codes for CASSPQGTEAYGYTF.

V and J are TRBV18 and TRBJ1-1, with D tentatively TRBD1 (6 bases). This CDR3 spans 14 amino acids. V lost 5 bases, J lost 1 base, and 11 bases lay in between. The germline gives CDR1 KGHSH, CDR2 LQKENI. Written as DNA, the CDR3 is TGTGCCAGCTCAATGACAGGTCAGAACACTGAAGCTTTCTTT. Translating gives CASSMTGQNTEAFF.

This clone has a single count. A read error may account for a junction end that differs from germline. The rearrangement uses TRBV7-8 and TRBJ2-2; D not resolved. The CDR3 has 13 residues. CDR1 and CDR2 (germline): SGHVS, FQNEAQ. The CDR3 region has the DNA TGTGCCAGCAGCTATCGTAACATCGGGGAGCTGTTTTTT. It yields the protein CASSYRNIGELFF.

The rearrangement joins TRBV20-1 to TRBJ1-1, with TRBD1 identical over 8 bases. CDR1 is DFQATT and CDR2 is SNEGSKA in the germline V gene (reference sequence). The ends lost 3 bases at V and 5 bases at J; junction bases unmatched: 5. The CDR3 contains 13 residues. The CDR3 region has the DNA TGCAGTGCTAGTGACGGGGACAGGACTGAAGCTTTCTTT. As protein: CSASDGDRTEAFF.

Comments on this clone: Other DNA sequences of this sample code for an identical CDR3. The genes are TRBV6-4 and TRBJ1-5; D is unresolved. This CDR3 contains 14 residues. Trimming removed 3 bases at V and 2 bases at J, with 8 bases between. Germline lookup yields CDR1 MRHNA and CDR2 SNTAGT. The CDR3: CASSEAGGNQPQHF. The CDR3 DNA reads TGTGCCAGCAGTGAAGCGGGAGGCAATCAGCCCCAGCATTTT.

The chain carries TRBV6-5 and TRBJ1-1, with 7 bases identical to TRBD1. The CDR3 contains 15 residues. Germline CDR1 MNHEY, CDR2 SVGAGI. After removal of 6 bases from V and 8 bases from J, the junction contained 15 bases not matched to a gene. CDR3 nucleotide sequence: TGTGCCAGCAGGCAACCAGGGGGGAGCCCCCTAGAAGCTTTCTTT. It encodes CASRQPGGSPLEAFF.

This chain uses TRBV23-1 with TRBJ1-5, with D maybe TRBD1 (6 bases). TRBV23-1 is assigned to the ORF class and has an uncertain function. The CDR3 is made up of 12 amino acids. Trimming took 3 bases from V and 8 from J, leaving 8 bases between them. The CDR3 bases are TGCGCCAGCAGTCATCACAGGGAGCCCCAGCATTTT. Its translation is CASSHHREPQHF.

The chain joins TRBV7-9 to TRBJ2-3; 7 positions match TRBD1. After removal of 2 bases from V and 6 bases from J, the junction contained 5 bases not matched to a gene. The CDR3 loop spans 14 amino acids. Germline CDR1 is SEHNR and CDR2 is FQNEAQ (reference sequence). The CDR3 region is CASSLMSGGDTQYF. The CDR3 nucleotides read TGTGCCAGCAGCTTAATGTCAGGGGGTGATACGCAGTATTTT.

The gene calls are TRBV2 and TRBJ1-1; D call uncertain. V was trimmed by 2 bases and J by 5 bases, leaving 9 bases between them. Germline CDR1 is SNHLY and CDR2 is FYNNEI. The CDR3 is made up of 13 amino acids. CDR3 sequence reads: CASSELFGTEAFF. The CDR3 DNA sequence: TGTGCCAGCAGTGAATTATTCGGGACTGAAGCTTTCTTT.

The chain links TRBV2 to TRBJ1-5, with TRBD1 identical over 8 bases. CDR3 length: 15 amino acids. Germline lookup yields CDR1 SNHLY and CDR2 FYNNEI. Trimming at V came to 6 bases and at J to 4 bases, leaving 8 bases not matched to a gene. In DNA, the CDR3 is TGTGCCAGCAGCCTGGCCGGGACAGGTAATCAGCCCCAGCATTTT. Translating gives CASSLAGTGNQPQHF.

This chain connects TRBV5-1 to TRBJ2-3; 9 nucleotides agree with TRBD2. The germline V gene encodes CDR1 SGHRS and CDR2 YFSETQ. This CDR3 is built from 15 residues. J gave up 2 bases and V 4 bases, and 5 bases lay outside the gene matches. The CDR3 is CASSRGGGDTDTQYF. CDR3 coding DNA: TGCGCCAGCAGCCGAGGCGGGGGGGACACAGATACGCAGTATTTT.

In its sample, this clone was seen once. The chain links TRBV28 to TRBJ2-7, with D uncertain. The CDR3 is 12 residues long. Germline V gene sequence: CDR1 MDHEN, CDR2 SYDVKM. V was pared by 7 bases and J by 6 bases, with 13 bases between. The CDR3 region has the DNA TGTGCCAGCAAGCATCTAAATGGCGAGCAGTACTTC. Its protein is CASKHLNGEQYF.

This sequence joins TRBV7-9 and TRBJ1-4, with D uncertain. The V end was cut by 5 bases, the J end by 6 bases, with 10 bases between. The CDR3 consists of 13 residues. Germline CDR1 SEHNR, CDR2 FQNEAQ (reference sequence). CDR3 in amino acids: CASSVRRDEKLFF. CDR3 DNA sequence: TGTGCCAGCAGCGTCCGGCGGGATGAAAAACTGTTTTTT. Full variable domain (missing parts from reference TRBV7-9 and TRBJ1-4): DTGVSQNPRHKITKRGQNVTFRCDPISEHNRLYWYRQTLGQGPEFLTYFQNEAQLEKSRLLSDRFSAERPKGSFSTLEIQRTEQGDSAMYLCASSVRRDEKLFFGSGTQLSVL.

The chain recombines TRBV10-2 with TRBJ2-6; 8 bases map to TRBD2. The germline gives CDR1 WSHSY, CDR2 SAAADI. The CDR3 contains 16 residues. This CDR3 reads CPPCPGGGTGANVLTF. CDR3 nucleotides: TGCCCCCCCTGTCCCGGGGGGGGAACTGGGGCCAACGTCCTGACTTTC.

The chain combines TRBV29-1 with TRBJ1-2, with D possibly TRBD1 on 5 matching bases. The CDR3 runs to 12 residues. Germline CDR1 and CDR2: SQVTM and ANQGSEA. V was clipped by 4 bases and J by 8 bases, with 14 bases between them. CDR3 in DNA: TGCAGCGTTGTATCGGGGGGAGGCGGCTACACCTTC. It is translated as CSVVSGGGGYTF. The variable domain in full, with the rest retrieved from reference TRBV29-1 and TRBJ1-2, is SAVISQKPSRDICQRGTSLTIQCQVDSQVTMMFWYRQQPGQSLTLIATANQGSEATYESGFVIDKFPISRPNLTFSTLTVSNMSPEDSSIYLCSVVSGGGGYTFGSGTRLTVV.

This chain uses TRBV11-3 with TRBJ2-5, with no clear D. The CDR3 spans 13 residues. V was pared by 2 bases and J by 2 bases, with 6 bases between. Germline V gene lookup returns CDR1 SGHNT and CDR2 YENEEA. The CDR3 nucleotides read TGTGCCAGCAGCTTATGGGCGCAAGAGACCCAGTACTTC. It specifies CASSLWAQETQYF.

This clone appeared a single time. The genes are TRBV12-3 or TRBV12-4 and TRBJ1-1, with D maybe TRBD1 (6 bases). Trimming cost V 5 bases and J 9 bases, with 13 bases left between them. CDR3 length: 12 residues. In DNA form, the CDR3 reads TGTGCCAGCAGTCCCCCCGACAGGAAAGCTTTCTTT. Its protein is CASSPPDRKAFF.

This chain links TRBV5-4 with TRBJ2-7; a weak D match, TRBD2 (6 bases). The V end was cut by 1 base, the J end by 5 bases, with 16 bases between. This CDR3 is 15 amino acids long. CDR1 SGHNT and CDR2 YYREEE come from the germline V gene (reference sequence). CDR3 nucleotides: TGTGCCAGCAGCTTGTCCTTTGGGGGGTTCAACGAGCAGTACTTC. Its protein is CASSLSFGGFNEQYF.